This record looks at one T cell receptor (beta chain) sequence and its context. Authors' processing steps: Using reference gene primer amplification, nucleated cell counts were estimated. The repertoire was sequenced with immunoSEQ multiplex PCR; TCRdb's copy has only in-frame clones and lacks some. From that table come the V and J calls and clone size; the DNA was used to work out D and trimming. The table includes 650,000 to 800,000 clones, about 90% detected once. The entry originates in a study of blood T cell repertoires in COVID-19. Across the whole study: Samples of COVID-19 (acute and convalescent) were obtained from the United States, Italy and Spain. From T cells, B-cell-depleted T cells, or PBMCs came the material, which was cDNA or gDNA.

The germline V gene encodes CDR1 SGHAT and CDR2 FQNNGV. V lost 0 bases, J lost 5 bases, and 11 bases lay in between. The CDR3 loop spans 16 amino acids. Sequenced sample: peripheral blood. The clonotype comes from a young woman with acute or convalescent COVID-19. The chain links TRBV11-2 to TRBJ2-6; no clear D gene. Written as DNA, the CDR3 is TGTGCCAGCAGCTTAGATCTGGGCCCCAGGGCCAACGTCCTGACTTTC. Translating gives CASSLDLGPRANVLTF.